The T cell receptor beta chain described here comes from a study of post-analysis software for immune sequencing data. As for the study in general: Both relapsing-remitting and secondary progressive multiple sclerosis featured among the disease courses, as did progressive-relapsing multiple sclerosis.

This clonotype was detected only a few times. Its specificity is unknown. Unique molecular identifiers were built into the TCR beta cDNA libraries. Out of 1 to 10 million T cells, some 500,000 cDNA molecules were generated. TCRdb called the PCR reads again in MiXCR, with one record for every CDR3 protein. Seen here are about 820,000 distinct CDR3 sequences, approximately 53% observed once, and the top ten hold about 4.5%. There are 14 residues in the CDR3. V lost 3 bases to trimming and J lost 3 bases, with 11 bases between them. Study-wide points: Four or five TRBV segments occurring more often in patients than controls included TRBV5-6, TRBV5-1 and TRBV20-1. The F measure placed samples prepared in the same batch into strongly shared clusters. Versus controls, multiple sclerosis patients showed significantly lower diversity (normalized Chao1).

Source material: blood. The chain carries TRBV12-3 or TRBV12-4 and TRBJ1-2, with no clear D. The clonotype was recovered from a girl aged 10 to 17 with multiple sclerosis. DNA for the CDR3: TGTGCCAGCAGTTTTAGCGGGAATTACTATGGCTACACCTTC. It encodes CASSFSGNYYGYTF.